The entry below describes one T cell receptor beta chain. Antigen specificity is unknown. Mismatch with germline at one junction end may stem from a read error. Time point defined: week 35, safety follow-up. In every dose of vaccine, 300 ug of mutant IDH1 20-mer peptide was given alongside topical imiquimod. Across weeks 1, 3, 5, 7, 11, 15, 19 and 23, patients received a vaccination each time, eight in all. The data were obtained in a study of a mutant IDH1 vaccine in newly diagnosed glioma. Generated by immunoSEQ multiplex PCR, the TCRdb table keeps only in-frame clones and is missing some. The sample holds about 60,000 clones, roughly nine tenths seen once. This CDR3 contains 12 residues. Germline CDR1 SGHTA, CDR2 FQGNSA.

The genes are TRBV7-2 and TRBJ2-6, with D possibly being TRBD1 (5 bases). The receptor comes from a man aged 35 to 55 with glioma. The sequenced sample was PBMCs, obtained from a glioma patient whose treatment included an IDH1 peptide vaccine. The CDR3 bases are TGTGCCAGCAGTTTTGGGGCAAACGTCCTGACTTTC. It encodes CASSFGANVLTF.